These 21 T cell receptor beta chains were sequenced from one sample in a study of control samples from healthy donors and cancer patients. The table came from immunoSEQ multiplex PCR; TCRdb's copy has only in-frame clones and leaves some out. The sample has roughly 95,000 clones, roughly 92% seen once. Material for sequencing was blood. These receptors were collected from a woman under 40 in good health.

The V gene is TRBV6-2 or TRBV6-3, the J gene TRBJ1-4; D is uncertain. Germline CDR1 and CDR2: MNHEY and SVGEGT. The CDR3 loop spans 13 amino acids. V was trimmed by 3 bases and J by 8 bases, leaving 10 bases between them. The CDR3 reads CASSYLKGEKLFF. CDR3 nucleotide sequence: TGTGCCAGCAGTTATTTGAAGGGAGAAAAACTGTTTTTT.

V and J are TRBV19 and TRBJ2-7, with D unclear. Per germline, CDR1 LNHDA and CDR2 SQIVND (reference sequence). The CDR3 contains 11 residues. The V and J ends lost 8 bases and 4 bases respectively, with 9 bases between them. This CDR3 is CASSDGYEQYF. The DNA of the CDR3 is TGTGCCAGTTCGGACGGATACGAGCAGTACTTC.

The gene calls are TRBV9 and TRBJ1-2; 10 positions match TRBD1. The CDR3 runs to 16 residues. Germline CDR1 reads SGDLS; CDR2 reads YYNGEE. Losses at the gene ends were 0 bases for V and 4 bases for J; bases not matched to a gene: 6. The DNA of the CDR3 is TGTGCCAGCAGCGTAGCTGACCGGGACAGGGGCTATGGCTACACCTTC. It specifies CASSVADRDRGYGYTF.

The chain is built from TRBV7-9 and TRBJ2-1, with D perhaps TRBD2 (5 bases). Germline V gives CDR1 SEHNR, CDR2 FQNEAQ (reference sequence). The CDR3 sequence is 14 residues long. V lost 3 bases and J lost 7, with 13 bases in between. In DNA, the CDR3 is TGTGCCAGCAGCTTCCTGGACTTAACAAATGAGCAGTTCTTC. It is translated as CASSFLDLTNEQFF.

The CDR3: CASSQDWPGRYEQYF. Written as DNA, the CDR3 is TGCGCCAGCAGCCAAGACTGGCCAGGGCGCTACGAGCAGTACTTC. The V and J genes are TRBV4-1 and TRBJ2-7, with a tentative D call TRBD1 (5 bases). The V and J ends lost 0 bases and 3 bases respectively, with 12 bases between them. Per germline, CDR1 MGHRA and CDR2 YSYEKL. CDR3 size: 15 residues.

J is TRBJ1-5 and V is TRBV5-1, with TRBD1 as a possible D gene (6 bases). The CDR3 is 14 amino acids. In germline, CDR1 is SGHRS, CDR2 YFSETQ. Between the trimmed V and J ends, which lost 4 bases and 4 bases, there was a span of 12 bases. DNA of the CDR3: TGCGCCAGCAGCCCGGACAGTCAGAATCAGCCCCAGCATTTT. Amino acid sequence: CASSPDSQNQPQHF.

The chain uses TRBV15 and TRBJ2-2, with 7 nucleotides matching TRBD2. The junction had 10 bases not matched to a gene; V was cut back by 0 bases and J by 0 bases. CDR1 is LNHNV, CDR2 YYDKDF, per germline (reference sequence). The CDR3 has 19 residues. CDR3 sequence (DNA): TGTGCCACCAGCAGAGACCTAGCGGCTAACCGTGCGAACACCGGGGAGCTGTTTTTT. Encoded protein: CATSRDLAANRANTGELFF.

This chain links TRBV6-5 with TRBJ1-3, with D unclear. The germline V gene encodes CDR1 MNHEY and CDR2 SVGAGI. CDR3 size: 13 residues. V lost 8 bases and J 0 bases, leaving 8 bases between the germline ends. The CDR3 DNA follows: TGTGCCAGCTCCAGGAGCTCTGGAAACACCATATATTTT. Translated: CASSRSSGNTIYF.

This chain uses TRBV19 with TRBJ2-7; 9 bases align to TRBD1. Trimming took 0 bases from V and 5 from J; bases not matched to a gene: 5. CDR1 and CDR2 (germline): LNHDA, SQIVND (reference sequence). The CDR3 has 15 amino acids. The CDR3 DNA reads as TGTGCCAGTAGTATAGATGGACAGGGGAGAAACGAGCAGTACTTC. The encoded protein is CASSIDGQGRNEQYF.

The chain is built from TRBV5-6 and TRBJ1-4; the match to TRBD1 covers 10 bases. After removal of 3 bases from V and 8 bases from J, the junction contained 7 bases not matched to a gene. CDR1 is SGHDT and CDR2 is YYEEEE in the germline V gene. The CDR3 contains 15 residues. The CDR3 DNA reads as TGTGCCAGCAGCTCGACCGGGACAGGGGACGAAAAACTGTTTTTT. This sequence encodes CASSSTGTGDEKLFF.

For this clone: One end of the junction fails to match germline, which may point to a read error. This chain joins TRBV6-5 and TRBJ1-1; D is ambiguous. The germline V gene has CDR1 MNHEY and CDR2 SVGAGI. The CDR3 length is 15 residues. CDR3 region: CASSHSLTANTEAFF. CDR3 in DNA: TGTGCCAGCAGTCACTCCCTTACGGCTAACACTGAAGCTTTCTTT.

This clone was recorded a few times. This chain's CDR3 is CASSLEVRGYTF. CDR3 coding DNA: TGTGCCAGCAGTTTAGAGGTGCGGGGCTACACCTTC. This chain uses TRBV28 with TRBJ1-2; D remains unclear. Trimming cost V 2 bases and J 8 bases, with 9 bases left between them. This CDR3 is built from 12 residues. The germline V gene encodes CDR1 MDHEN and CDR2 SYDVKM.

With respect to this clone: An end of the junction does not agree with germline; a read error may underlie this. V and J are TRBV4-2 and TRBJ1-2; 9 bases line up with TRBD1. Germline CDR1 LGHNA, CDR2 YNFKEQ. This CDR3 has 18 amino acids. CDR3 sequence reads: CASSQDPGQGLINYGYTF. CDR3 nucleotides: TGTGCCAGCAGTCAAGATCCCGGACAGGGGTTAATTAACTATGGCTACACCTTC.

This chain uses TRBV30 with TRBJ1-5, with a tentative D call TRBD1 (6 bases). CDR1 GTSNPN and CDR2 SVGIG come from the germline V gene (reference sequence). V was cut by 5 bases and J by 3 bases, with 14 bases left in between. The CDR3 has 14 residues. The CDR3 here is CAWGGHQNNQPQHF. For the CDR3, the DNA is TGTGCCTGGGGGGGACACCAGAACAATCAGCCCCAGCATTTT.

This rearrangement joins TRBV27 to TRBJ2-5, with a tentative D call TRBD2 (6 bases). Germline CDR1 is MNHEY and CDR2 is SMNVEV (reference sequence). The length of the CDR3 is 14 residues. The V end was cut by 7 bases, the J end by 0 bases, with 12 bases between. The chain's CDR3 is CASKVLAHQETQYF. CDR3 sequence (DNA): TGTGCCAGCAAGGTACTAGCCCACCAAGAGACCCAGTACTTC.

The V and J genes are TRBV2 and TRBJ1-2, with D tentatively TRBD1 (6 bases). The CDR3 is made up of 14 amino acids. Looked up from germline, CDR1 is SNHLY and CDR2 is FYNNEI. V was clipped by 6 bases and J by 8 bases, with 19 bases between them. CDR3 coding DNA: TGTGCCAGCAGGGGGGCCGGCGGGTATAACGGCTACACCTTC. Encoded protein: CASRGAGGYNGYTF.

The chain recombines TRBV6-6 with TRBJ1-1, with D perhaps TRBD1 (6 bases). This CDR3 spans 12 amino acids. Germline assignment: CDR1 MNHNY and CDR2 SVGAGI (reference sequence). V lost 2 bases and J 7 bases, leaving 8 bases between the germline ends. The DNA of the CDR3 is TGTGCCAGCAGTTACAAGGGGGATGAAGCTTTCTTT. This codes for CASSYKGDEAFF.

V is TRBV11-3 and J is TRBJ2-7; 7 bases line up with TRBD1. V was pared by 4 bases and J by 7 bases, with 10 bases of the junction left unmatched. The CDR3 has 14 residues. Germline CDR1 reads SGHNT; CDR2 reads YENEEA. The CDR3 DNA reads TGTGCCAGCAGCTCTTCGACAGGGTTAGGGGAGCAGTACTTC. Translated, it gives CASSSSTGLGEQYF.

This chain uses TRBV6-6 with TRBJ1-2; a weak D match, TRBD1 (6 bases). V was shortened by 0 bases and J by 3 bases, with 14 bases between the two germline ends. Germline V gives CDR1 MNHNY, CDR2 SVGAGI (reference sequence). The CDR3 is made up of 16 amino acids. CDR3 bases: TGTGCCAGCAGTTACTCGAACCCCCGGGGGCACTATGGCTACACCTTC. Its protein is CASSYSNPRGHYGYTF.

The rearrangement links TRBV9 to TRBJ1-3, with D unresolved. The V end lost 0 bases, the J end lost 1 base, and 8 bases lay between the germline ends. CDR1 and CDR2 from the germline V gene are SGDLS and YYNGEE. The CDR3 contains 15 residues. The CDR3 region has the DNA TGTGCCAGCAGCGTAGGTGGGCGTTCTGGAAACACCATATATTTT. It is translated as CASSVGGRSGNTIYF.

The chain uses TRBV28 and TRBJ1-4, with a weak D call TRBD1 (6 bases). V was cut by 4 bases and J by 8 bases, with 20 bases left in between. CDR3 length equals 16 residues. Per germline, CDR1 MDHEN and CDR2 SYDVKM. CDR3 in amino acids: CASSSAGGQRGEKLFF. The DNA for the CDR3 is TGTGCCAGCAGTTCGGCGGGGGGCCAAAGAGGGGAAAAACTGTTTTTT.